This T cell receptor beta chain appears in the sequencing data of a study of metastatic and nonmetastatic thyroid tumors. Study background: The study looked at repertoires side by side in blood and in tumor or nodule tissue from malignant and benign thyroid patients.

Study observations and caveats: Reports indicated that malignant thyroid tumors showed significantly higher TCR beta diversity than benign nodules did, in blood and tumor.

This clone was detected a few times. The antigen is unknown. Germline V gene sequence: CDR1 SGHRS, CDR2 YFSETQ. Between the trimmed V and J ends, which lost 4 bases and 5 bases, there was a span of 18 bases. The CDR3 is made up of 15 amino acids. The entire patient cohort was treatment-naive prior to thyroid surgery. Source study methods: In papillary thyroid cancer, a distant-metastasis classifier was built using CDR3 differences across clinicopathological groups. TCRdb re-called clones via MiXCR from the PCR reads. The V and J calls were not made by the authors but by TCRdb's processing. The sample lists about 43,000 clones, about 3.2% occurring once.

The sequencing input was blood. The TCR originated in a female donor with papillary thyroid cancer or a benign thyroid nodule (not recorded which). Some clones in this sample may be carry-over from other donors' samples. The chain recombines TRBV5-1 with TRBJ2-5; tentative D call: TRBD2 (6 bases). The CDR3 here is CASSLTAGAGETQYF. The DNA of the CDR3 is TGCGCCAGCAGCCTAACAGCGGGTGCGGGGGAGACCCAGTACTTC.